This T cell receptor (beta chain) comes out of a study of CD8+CD57+ T cells in acquired aplastic anemia. About the study: Researchers reported that healthy donors averaged approximately 9.8 million reads for CD4+ cells.

CDR3 length: 14 residues. J was trimmed by 5 bases and V by 2 bases; bases with no gene match: 5. CDR1 and CDR2 from the germline V gene are SGHRS and YFSETQ. There are many counts of this clonotype. The template used for profiling TCR beta VDJ and CDR3 was genomic DNA. Via MiXCR, TCRdb re-called the reads, giving one row per CDR3 protein. The sample comprises fewer than 250,000 distinct CDR3 sequences, approximately 52% of which are singletons, and 15% to 20% rests with the top ten. This chain connects TRBV5-1 to TRBJ2-7; 9 positions agree with TRBD1. Material for sequencing was sorted CD4+, CD8+, or CD8+CD57+ T cells (not recorded which) from PBMCs. This receptor was obtained from a human donor in good health, serving as a control. CDR3 sequence: CASSLGQGIHEQYF. CDR3 DNA sequence: TGCGCCAGCAGCTTAGGACAGGGGATTCACGAGCAGTACTTC.